This T cell receptor (beta chain) derives from a study of cytomegalovirus exposure and HLA in healthy donors. The study's findings and limits: Using a false discovery rate of 0.05, a later analysis showed that approximately 16,000 TCR beta sequences were associated with HLA alleles.

The PCR had 60 Vbeta and 13 Jbeta primers. The repertoire was sequenced with immunoSEQ multiplex PCR; TCRdb's copy has only in-frame clones and lacks some. The sample consists of 150,000 to 200,000 clones, 78% of them appearing once. V shed 7 bases and J shed 7 bases, with 25 bases lying between them. From germline, CDR1 is ENHRY and CDR2 SYGVKD. This CDR3 spans 16 amino acids. Concerning this clone itself: The antigen remains undetermined.

This chain joins TRBV10-3 and TRBJ1-2; D remains ambiguous. The material sequenced was PBMCs. This receptor was identified in a female donor in good health and CMV-seronegative. CDR3 sequence (DNA): TGTGCCATCAATCAGCAAGACCGACTCGGAGTGAGTGGCTACACCTTC. It codes for CAINQQDRLGVSGYTF.